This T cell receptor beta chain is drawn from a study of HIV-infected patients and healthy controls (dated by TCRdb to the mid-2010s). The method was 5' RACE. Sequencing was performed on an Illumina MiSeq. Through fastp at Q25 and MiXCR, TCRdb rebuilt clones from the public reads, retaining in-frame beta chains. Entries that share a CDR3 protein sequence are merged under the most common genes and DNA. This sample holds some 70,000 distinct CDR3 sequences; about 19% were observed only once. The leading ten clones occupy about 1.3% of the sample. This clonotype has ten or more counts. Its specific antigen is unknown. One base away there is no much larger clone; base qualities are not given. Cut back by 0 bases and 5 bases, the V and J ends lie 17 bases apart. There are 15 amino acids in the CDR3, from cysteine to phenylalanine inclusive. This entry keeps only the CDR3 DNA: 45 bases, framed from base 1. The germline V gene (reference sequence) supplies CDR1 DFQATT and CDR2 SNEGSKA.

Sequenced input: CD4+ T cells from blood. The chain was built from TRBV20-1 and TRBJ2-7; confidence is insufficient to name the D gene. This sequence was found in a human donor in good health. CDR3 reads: CSARDIQAWPHEQYF. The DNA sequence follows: TGCAGTGCTAGAGATATCCAGGCTTGGCCCCACGAGCAGTACTTC.